This section outlines one T cell receptor beta chain sequence together with its context. Original processing methods: Amplified reference gene primers provided the basis for estimating nucleated cell counts. TCRdb keeps only in-frame clones here, not all; method: immunoSEQ multiplex PCR. Clone size and the V and J calls come from that table; the DNA yielded D and trimming. The data show 70,000 to 95,000 clones, 88% seen once. Trimming removed 4 bases from V and 2 bases from J; junction bases left unmatched: 10. Germline lookup yields CDR1 SGHKS and CDR2 YYEKEE (reference sequence). The CDR3 runs to 16 residues. These data are taken from a study of blood T cell repertoires in COVID-19. In the study overall: COVID-19 samples from acute and convalescent phases originated in the United States, Italy and Spain. In each case, the material was cDNA or gDNA derived from T cells, B-cell-depleted T cells, or PBMCs.

The chain recombines TRBV5-5 with TRBJ2-3; 7 nucleotides match TRBD2. This sequence originates from a woman older than 75 with active COVID-19. Sequenced: peripheral blood. CDR3 in amino acids: CASSPVAGDVTDTQYF. DNA of the CDR3: TGTGCCAGCAGCCCGGTGGCGGGAGATGTCACAGATACGCAGTATTTT.